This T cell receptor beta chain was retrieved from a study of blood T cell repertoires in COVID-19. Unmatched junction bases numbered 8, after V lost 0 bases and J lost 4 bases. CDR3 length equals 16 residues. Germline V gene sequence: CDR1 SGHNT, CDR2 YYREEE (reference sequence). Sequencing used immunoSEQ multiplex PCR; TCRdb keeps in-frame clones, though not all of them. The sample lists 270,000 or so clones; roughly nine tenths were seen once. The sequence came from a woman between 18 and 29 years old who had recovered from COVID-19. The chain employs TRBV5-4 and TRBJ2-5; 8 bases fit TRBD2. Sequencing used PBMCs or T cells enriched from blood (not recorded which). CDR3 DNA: TGTGCCAGCAGCTTGGGGGACGGGGGGGCTCCAGAGACCCAGTACTTC. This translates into CASSLGDGGAPETQYF.